This T cell receptor beta chain was found in a study of blood T cell repertoires in COVID-19. TCRdb's copy holds only in-frame clones and misses some; the assay was immunoSEQ multiplex PCR. The sample has 60,000 or so clones, approximately 85% seen once. The CDR3 runs to 16 residues. Trimming shortened V by 5 bases and J by 0 bases, and 13 bases separated the two germline ends. In germline, CDR1 is MNHEY, CDR2 SVGEGT. This chain links TRBV6-2 or TRBV6-3 with TRBJ1-4, with D perhaps TRBD1 (5 bases). Sequencing input: peripheral blood. The source of this sequence is a human donor in a cohort sampled during active COVID-19. The CDR3 bases are TGTGCCAGCAGTAAATTGTCACAGGCAACTAATGAAAAACTGTTTTTT. Translated, it gives CASSKLSQATNEKLFF.